This TCR beta chain derives from a study of post-analysis software for immune sequencing data. Whole-study results and caveats: Relative to controls, patients with multiple sclerosis showed significantly lower normalized Chao1 diversity. With TRBV5-6, TRBV5-1 and TRBV20-1 included, 5 or 6 TRBV segments were more frequent in patients than in controls. Strong co-clustering by F measure was evident for samples that had been prepared in the same batch.

V lost 0 bases to trimming and J lost 2 bases; unmatched junction nucleotides: 6. From germline, CDR1 is MNHNY and CDR2 SVGAGI (reference sequence). This CDR3 region has 17 residues. This clonotype was picked up one time. What it recognizes is unknown. cDNA libraries of TCR beta carried unique molecular identifiers. In TCRdb, the PCR reads were re-called with MiXCR into one record per CDR3 protein. The repertoire consists of roughly 670,000 distinct CDR3 sequences, with more than 50% occurring once and the leading ten covering 11%. The V gene is TRBV6-6, the J gene TRBJ2-3; TRBD2 agrees at 9 bases. Source material: blood. This sequence originates from a girl aged 2 to 10 with multiple sclerosis. The CDR3 nucleotides are TGTGCCAGCAGTTACTCGAAAGCGGGAGGTCTCACAGATACGCAGTATTTT. Translated: CASSYSKAGGLTDTQYF.